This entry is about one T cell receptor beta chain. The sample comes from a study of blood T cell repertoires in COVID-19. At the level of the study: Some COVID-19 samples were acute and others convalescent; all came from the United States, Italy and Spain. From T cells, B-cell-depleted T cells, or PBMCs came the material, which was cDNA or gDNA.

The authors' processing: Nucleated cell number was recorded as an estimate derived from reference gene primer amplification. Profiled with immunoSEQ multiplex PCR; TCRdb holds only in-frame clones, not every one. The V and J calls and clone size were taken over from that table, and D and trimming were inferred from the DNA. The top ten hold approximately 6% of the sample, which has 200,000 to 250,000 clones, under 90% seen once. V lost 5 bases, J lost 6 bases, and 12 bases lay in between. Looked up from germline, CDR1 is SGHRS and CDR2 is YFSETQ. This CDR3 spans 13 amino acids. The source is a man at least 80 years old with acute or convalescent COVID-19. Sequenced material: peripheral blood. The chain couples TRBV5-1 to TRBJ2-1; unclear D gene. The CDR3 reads CASRHVNGNEQFF. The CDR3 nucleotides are TGCGCCAGCAGGCATGTAAACGGCAATGAGCAGTTCTTC.